The clone carrying this T cell receptor (beta chain) was found a few times. The data were taken from a study of response to subunit inactivated influenza vaccine. One entry per CDR3 protein, called by TCRdb with MiXCR from the RT-PCR reads. This sample has roughly 650,000 distinct CDR3 sequences, with about 14% found just once. Germline V gene data show CDR1 as GTSNPN and CDR2 as SVGIG (reference sequence). CDR3 size: 16 residues. V lost 4 bases, J lost 1 base, and 14 bases lay in between. The sequencing here drew on PBMCs from blood, taken approximately 15 days before vaccination. The clonotype originates from a man over 45 who received an inactivated influenza vaccine. This chain connects TRBV30 to TRBJ2-6; D is unclear. In DNA, the CDR3 is TGTGCCTGGACGTCCCGATTGGGGTCTGGGGCCAACGTCCTGACTTTC. Residues: CAWTSRLGSGANVLTF.